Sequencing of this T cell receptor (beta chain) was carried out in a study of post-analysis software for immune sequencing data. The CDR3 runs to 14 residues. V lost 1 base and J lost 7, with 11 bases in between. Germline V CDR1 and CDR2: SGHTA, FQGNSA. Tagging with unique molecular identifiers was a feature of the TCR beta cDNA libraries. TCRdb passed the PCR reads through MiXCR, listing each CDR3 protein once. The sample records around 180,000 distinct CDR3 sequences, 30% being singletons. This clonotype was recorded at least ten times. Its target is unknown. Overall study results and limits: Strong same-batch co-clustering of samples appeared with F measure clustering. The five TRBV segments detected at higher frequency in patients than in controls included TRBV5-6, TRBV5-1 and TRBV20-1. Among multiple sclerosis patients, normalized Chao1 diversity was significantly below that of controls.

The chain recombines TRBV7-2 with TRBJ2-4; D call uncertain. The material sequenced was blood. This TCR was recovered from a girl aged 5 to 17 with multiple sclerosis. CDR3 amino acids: CASSLGTLRNIQYF. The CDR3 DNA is TGTGCCAGCAGCTTAGGGACCTTGAGGAACATTCAGTACTTC.